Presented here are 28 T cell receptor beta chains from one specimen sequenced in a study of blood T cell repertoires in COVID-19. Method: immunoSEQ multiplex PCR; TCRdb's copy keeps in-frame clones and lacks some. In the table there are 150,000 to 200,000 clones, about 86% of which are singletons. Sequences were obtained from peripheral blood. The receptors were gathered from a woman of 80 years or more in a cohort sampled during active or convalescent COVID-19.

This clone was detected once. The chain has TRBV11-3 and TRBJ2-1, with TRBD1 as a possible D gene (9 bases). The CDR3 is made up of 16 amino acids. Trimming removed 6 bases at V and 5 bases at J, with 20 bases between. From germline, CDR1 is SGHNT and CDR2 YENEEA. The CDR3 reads CASSPRGGQGHNEQFF. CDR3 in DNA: TGTGCCAGCAGTCCCCGGGGGGGACAGGGCCACAATGAGCAGTTCTTC.

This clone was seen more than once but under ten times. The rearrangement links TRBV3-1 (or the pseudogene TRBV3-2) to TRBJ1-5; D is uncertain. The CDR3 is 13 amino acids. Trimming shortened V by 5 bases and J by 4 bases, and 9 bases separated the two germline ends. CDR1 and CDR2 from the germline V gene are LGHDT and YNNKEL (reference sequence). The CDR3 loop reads CASSLAVNQPQHF. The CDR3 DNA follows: TGTGCCAGCAGCTTGGCCGTGAATCAGCCCCAGCATTTT.

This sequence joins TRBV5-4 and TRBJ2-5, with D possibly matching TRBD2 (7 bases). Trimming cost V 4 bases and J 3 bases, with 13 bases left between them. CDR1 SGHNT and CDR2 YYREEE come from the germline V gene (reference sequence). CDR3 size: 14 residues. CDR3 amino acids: CASSRGGAEETQYF. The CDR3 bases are TGTGCCAGCAGCAGGGGGGGGGCGGAAGAGACCCAGTACTTC.

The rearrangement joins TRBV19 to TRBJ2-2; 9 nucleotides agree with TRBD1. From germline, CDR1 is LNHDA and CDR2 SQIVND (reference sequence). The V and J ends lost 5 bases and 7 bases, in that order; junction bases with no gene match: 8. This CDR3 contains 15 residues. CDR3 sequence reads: CASSSGTGRFGELFF. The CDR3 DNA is TGTGCCAGTAGTTCCGGGACAGGGCGTTTCGGGGAGCTGTTTTTT.

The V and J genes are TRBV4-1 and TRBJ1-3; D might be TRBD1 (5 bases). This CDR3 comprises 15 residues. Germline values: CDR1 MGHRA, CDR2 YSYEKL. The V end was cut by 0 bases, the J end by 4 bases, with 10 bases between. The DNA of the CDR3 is TGCGCCAGCAGCCAAGACTGGGGCCAAGGAAACACCATATATTTT. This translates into CASSQDWGQGNTIYF.

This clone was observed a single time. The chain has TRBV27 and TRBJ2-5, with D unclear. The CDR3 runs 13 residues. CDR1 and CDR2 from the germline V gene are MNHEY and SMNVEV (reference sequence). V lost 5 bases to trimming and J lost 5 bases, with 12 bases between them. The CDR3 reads CASSPSDGETQYF. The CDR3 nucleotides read TGTGCCAGCAGTCCATCCGACGGGGAGACCCAGTACTTC.

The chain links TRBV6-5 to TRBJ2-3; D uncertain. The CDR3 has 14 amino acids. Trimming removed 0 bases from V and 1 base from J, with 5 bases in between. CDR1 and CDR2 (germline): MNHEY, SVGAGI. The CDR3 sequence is CASSYSAGTDTQYF. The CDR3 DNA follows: TGTGCCAGCAGTTACTCGGCCGGCACAGATACGCAGTATTTT.

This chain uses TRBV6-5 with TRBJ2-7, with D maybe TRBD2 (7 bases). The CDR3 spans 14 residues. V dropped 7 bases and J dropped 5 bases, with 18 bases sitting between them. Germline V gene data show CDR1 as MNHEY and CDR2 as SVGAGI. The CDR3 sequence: CASTPQGGRNEQYV. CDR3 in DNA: TGTGCCAGCACTCCACAGGGCGGGAGAAACGAGCAGTACGTC.

CDR3: CASSLFGSPGNEQFF. The CDR3 DNA is TGTGCCAGCAGCTTATTCGGGTCGCCGGGGAATGAGCAGTTCTTC. This chain links TRBV11-3 with TRBJ2-1; tentative D call: TRBD2 (5 bases). The CDR3 runs to 15 residues. Germline lookup yields CDR1 SGHNT and CDR2 YENEEA. V gave up 2 bases and J gave up 7 bases, with 15 bases separating them.

CDR3: CASSRPGKAFF. In DNA, the CDR3 is TGTGCCAGCAGCCGTCCAGGGAAAGCTTTCTTT. The rearrangement uses TRBV5-6 and TRBJ1-1, with D tentatively TRBD1 (5 bases). CDR3 length: 11 residues. Germline CDR1 SGHDT, CDR2 YYEEEE. V was trimmed by 4 bases and J by 9 bases, leaving 10 bases between them.

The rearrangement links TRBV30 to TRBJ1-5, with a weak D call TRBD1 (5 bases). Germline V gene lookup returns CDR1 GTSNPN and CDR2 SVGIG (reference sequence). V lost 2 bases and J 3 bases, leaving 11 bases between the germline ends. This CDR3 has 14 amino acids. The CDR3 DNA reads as TGTGCCTGGAGTAAGTTGACAGACAATCAGCCCCAGCATTTT. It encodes CAWSKLTDNQPQHF.

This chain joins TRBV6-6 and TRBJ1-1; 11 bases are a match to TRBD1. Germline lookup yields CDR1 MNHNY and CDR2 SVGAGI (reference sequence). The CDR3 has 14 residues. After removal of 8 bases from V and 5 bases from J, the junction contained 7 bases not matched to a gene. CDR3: CASEGQGATTEAFF. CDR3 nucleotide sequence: TGTGCCAGCGAAGGACAGGGGGCGACGACTGAAGCTTTCTTT.

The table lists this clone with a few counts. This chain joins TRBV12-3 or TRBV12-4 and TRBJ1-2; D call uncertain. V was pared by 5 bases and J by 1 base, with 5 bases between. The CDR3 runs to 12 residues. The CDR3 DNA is TGTGCCAGCAGTGGGAGTAACTATGGCTACACCTTC. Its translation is CASSGSNYGYTF.

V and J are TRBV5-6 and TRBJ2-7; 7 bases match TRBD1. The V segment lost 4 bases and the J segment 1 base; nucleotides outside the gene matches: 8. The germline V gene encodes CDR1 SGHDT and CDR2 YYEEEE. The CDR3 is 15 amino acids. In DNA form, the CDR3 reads TGTGCCAGCAGCCCGGCAGGGACAGCGTCCTACGAGCAGTACTTC. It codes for CASSPAGTASYEQYF. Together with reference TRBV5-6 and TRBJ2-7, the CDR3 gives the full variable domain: DAGVTQSPTHLIKTRGQQVTLRCSPKSGHDTVSWYQQALGQGPQFIFQYYEEEERQRGNFPDRFSGHQFPNYSSELNVNALLLGDSALYLCASSPAGTASYEQYFGPGTRLTVT.

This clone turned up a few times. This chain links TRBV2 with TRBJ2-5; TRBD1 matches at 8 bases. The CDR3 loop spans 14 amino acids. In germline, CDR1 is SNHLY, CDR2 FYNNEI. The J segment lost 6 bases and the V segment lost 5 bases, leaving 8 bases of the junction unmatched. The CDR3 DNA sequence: TGTGCCAGCAGTTCCGGACAGGGTGGGCAGACCCAGTACTTC. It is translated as CASSSGQGGQTQYF.

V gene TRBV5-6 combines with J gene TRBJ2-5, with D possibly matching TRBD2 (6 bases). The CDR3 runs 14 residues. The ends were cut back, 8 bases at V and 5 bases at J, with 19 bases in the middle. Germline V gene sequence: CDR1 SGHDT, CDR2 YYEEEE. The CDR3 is CASGPGGRSETQYF. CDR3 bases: TGTGCCAGTGGGCCCGGGGGTCGCTCCGAGACCCAGTACTTC.

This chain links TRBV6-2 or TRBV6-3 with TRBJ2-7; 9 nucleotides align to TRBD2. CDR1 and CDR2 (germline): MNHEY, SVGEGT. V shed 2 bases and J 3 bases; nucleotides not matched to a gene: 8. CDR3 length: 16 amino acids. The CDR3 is CASSYDPRGGNYEQYF. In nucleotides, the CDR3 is TGTGCCAGCAGTTACGACCCGCGGGGGGGAAACTACGAGCAGTACTTC.

The CDR3, as DNA: TGCGCCAGCAGCCAGGGGGACAGGGACACCGGGGAGCTGTTTTTT. It translates to CASSQGDRDTGELFF. The V gene is TRBV4-3, the J gene TRBJ2-2; the match to TRBD1 covers 9 bases. The CDR3 consists of 15 residues. CDR1 is LGHNA and CDR2 is YSLEER in the germline V gene. The V gene end was trimmed by 3 bases and the J gene end by 3 bases; junction bases not matched to a gene: 2.

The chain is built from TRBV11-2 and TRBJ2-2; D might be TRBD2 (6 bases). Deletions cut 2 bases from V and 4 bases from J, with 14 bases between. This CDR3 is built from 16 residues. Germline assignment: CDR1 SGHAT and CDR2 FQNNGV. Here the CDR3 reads CASSLSAGRVTGELFF. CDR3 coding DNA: TGTGCCAGCAGCTTATCGGCGGGACGGGTCACCGGGGAGCTGTTTTTT.

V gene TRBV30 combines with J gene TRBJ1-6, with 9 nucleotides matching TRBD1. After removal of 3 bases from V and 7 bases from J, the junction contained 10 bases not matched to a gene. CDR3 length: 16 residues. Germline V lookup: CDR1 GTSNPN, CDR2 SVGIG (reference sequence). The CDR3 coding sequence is TGTGCCTGGAGAAATACAGGGGGCGGTGTCAATTCACCCCTCCACTTT. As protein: CAWRNTGGGVNSPLHF.

The CDR3 DNA reads TGTGCCAGCACCCCGGGACTAGCGGGACGGACCGGGGAGCTGTTTTTT. This encodes CASTPGLAGRTGELFF. The rearrangement joins TRBV4-2 to TRBJ2-2; 13 nucleotides line up with TRBD2. CDR3 length: 16 amino acids. CDR1 and CDR2 from the germline V gene are LGHNA and YNFKEQ. Trimming at V came to 7 bases and at J to 5 bases, leaving 7 bases not matched to a gene.

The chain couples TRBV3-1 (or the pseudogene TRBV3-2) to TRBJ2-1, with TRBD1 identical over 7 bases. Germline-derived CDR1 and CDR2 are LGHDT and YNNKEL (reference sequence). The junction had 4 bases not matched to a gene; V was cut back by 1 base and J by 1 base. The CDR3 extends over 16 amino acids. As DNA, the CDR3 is TGTGCCAGCAGCCAAGCTGGGACAGTTTCCTACAATGAGCAGTTCTTC. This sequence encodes CASSQAGTVSYNEQFF.

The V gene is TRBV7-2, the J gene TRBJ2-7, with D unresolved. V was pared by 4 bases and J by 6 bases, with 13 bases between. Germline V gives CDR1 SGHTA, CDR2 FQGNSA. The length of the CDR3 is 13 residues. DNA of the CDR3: TGTGCCAGCAGCTCGGAGACCGCGGCCGAGCAGTACGTC. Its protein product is CASSSETAAEQYV.

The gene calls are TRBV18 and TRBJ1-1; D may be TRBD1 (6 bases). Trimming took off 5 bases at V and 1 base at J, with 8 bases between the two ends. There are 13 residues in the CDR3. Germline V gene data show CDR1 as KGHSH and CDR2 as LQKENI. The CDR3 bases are TGTGCCAGCTCAGCGGACAGGAACACTGAAGCTTTCTTT. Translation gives CASSADRNTEAFF.

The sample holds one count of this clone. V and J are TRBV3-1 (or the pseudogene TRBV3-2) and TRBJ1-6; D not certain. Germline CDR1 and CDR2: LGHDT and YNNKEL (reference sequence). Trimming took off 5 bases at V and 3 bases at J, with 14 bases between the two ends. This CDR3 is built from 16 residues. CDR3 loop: CASSTRPTVYNSPLHF. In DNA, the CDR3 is TGTGCCAGCAGCACCCGCCCCACAGTCTATAATTCACCCCTCCACTTT.

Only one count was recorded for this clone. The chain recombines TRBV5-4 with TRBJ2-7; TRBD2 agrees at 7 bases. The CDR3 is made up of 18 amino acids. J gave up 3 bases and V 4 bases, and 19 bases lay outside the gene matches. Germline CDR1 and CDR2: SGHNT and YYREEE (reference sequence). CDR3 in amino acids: CASSGTGRASPQYYEQYF. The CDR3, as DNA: TGTGCCAGCAGCGGTACTGGGAGGGCTTCCCCCCAATACTACGAGCAGTACTTC.

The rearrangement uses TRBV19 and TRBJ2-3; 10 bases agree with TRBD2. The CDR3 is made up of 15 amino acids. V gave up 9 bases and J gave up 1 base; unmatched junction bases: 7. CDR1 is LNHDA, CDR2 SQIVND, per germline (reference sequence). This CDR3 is CASQSGTSGTDTQYF. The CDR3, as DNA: TGTGCCAGCCAGTCGGGGACTAGCGGCACAGATACGCAGTATTTT.

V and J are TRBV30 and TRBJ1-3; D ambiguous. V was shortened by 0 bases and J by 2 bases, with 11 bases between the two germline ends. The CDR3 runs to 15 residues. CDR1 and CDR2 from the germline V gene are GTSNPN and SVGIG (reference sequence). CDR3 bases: TGTGCCTGGAGTGTACGGCAGGCGACTGGAAACACCATATATTTT. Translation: CAWSVRQATGNTIYF.